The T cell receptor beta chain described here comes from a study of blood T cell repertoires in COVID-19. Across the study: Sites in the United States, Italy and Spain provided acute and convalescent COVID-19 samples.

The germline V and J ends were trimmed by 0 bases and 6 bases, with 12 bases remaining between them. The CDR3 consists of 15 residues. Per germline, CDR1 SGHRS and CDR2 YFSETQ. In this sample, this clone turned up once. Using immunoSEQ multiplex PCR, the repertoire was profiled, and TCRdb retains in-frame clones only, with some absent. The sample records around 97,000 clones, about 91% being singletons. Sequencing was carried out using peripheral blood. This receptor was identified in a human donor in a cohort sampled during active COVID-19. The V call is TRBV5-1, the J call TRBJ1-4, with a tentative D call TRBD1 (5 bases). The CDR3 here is CASSLAGLGHEKLFF. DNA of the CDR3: TGCGCCAGCAGCTTGGCCGGGTTGGGGCATGAAAAACTGTTTTTT.